Shown below are 10 T cell receptor beta chains from a single sample sequenced in a study of CD8 T cells in Susac syndrome (dated by TCRdb to the late 2010s). To prepare the library, the immunoSEQ multiplex PCR assay was applied. RNA was extracted using the RNeasy kit, and about 0.5 to 1 ug of the RNA was reverse transcribed with random hexamers. Through fastp at Q25 and MiXCR, TCRdb rebuilt clones from the public reads, retaining in-frame beta chains. Identical CDR3 protein sequences are pooled into one entry, listed with their most common genes and DNA. Present in this sample are 330,000 or so distinct CDR3 sequences, 70% to 90% of which were seen just once. The ten top clones hold more than 0.15% of the sample. What was sequenced was CD8+ T cells from PBMCs. Every receptor here comes from a human donor with multiple sclerosis.

This clonotype has only a few counts. J is TRBJ2-7 and V is TRBV9, with 7 bases identical to TRBD2. Germline V CDR1 and CDR2: SGDLS, YYNGEE. The CDR3 totals 14 residues. The ends lost 5 bases at V and 3 bases at J; junction bases unmatched: 8. DNA for the CDR3: TGTGCCAGCAGTTCTAGCGGCACCGACTACGAGCAGTACTTC. This codes for CASSSSGTDYEQYF.

The J gene is TRBJ2-5, the V gene TRBV20-1, with a weak D call TRBD2 (6 bases). Per the germline V gene, CDR1 is DFQATT and CDR2 is SNEGSKA (reference sequence). CDR3 size: 17 residues. Trimming took 3 bases from V and 0 from J, leaving 20 bases between them. DNA for the CDR3: TGCAGTGCTAGGGGCCCAGGAGGGGCAGGCTACCAAGAGACCCAGTACTTC. This encodes CSARGPGGAGYQETQYF.

This chain links TRBV6-1 with TRBJ2-5, with 7 positions matching TRBD2. V trimming: 1 base; J trimming: 3 bases; junction bases outside the gene matches: 2. Germline CDR1 MNHNS, CDR2 SASEGT. The CDR3 spans 14 residues. The CDR3 protein is CASSEGLAEETQYF. DNA of the CDR3: TGTGCCAGCAGTGAAGGCCTAGCGGAAGAGACCCAGTACTTC.

Only a few counts were recorded for this clonotype. This sequence joins TRBV12-3 or TRBV12-4 and TRBJ2-7, with TRBD2 matching over 7 bases. V was pared by 1 base and J by 3 bases, with 3 bases of the junction left unmatched. The CDR3 sequence is 14 residues long. The CDR3 sequence is CASSLGAGSYEQYF. CDR3 nucleotide sequence: TGTGCCAGCAGTTTAGGAGCGGGAAGCTACGAGCAGTACTTC.

The V gene is TRBV28, the J gene TRBJ2-7; D gene uncertain. Germline V gene sequence: CDR1 MDHEN, CDR2 SYDVKM. This CDR3 contains 13 residues. The V end lost 4 bases, the J end lost 2 bases, and 9 bases lay between the germline ends. Written as DNA, the CDR3 is TGTGCCAGCAGTTACTTTACTACCTACGAGCAGTACTTC. Protein sequence: CASSYFTTYEQYF.

The genes are TRBV7-9 and TRBJ1-6, with a tentative D call TRBD1 (5 bases). Germline V lookup: CDR1 SEHNR, CDR2 FQNEAQ (reference sequence). The V gene lost 4 bases and the J gene lost 8 bases, with 15 bases spanning the gap. The CDR3 contains 15 residues. The CDR3 DNA sequence: TGTGCCAGCAGCTCCTTAGACAGTGTCGATTCACCCCTCCACTTT. Amino acids: CASSSLDSVDSPLHF.

The chain links TRBV19 to TRBJ2-2; 9 nucleotides match TRBD2. This CDR3 spans 15 amino acids. V lost 7 bases, J lost 4 bases, and 7 bases stayed unmatched. Germline V CDR1 and CDR2: LNHDA, SQIVND (reference sequence). For the CDR3, the DNA is TGTGCCAGTACCCTTAGCGGGGGTGGCACCGGGGAGCTGTTTTTT. Translation gives CASTLSGGGTGELFF.

This clonotype was observed a few times. J is TRBJ2-2 and V is TRBV4-2, with D tentatively TRBD2 (5 bases). The CDR3 consists of 12 residues. The V end was cut by 5 bases, the J end by 5 bases, with 6 bases between. Germline V gene data show CDR1 as LGHNA and CDR2 as YNFKEQ. The CDR3 sequence is CASSGETGELFF. CDR3 sequence (DNA): TGTGCCAGCAGCGGGGAGACCGGGGAGCTGTTTTTT.

The rearrangement joins TRBV14 to TRBJ2-2, with TRBD2 matching over 14 bases. Germline V gene sequence: CDR1 SGHDN, CDR2 FVKESK. V shed 4 bases and J 3 bases; nucleotides not matched to a gene: 4. The CDR3 consists of 17 residues. Written as DNA, the CDR3 is TGTGCCAGCAGCCGGGGACTAGCGGGAGAATACACCGGGGAGCTGTTTTTT. Its protein product is CASSRGLAGEYTGELFF.

The chain employs TRBV20-1 and TRBJ1-1; weak D call: TRBD1 (5 bases). Trimming removed 5 bases from V and 5 bases from J, with 18 bases in between. Germline CDR1 and CDR2: DFQATT and SNEGSKA (reference sequence). CDR3 length equals 14 residues. For the CDR3, the DNA is TGCAGTGCTCGGCCCGTCGGGGGGGAAACTGAAGCTTTCTTT. Protein sequence: CSARPVGGETEAFF.